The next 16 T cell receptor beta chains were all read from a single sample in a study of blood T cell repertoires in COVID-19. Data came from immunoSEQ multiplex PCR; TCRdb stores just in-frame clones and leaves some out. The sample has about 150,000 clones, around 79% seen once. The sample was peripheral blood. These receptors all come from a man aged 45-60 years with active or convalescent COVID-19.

CDR3 loop: CASSSGQGANEKLFF. As DNA, the CDR3 is TGTGCCAGCAGCTCAGGACAGGGAGCTAATGAAAAACTGTTTTTT. The rearrangement links TRBV9 to TRBJ1-4, with 8 positions matching TRBD1. This CDR3 is 15 amino acids long. Germline loops: CDR1 SGDLS, CDR2 YYNGEE. The junction had 5 bases not matched to a gene; V was cut back by 4 bases and J by 3 bases.

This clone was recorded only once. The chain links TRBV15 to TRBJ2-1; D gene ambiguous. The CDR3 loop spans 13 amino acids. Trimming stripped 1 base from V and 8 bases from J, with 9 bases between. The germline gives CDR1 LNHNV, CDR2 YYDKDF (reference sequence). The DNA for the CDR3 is TGTGCCACCAGCAGAGGAGCCCATTATGAGCAGTTCTTC. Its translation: CATSRGAHYEQFF.

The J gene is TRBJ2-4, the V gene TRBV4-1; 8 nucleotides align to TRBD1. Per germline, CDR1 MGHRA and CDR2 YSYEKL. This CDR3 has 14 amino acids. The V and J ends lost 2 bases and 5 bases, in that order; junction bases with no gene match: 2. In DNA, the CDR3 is TGCGCCAGCAGCCAAACAGGGGGAGAAAACATTCAGTACTTC. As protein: CASSQTGGENIQYF.

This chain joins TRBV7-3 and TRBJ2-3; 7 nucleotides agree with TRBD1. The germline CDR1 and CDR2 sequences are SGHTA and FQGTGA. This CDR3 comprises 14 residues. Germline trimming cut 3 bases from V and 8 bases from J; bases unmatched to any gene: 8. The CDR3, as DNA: TGTGCCAGCAGCTTCCGACAGGGTCTGGGTACGCAGTATTTT. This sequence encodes CASSFRQGLGTQYF.

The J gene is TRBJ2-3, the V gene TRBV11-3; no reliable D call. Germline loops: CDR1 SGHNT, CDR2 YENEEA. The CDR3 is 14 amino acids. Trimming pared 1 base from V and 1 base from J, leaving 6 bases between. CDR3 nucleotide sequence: TGTGCCAGCAGCTTAGGCTCGGGCACAGATACGCAGTATTTT. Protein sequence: CASSLGSGTDTQYF.

CDR3 nucleotide sequence: TGTGCCAGCAGCCAAGGGGACAGCCACTCTGGAAACACCATATATTTT. Protein sequence: CASSQGDSHSGNTIYF. This chain joins TRBV14 and TRBJ1-3, with 7 bases fitting TRBD1. Germline loops: CDR1 SGHDN, CDR2 FVKESK. V gave up 1 base and J gave up 0 bases; unmatched junction bases: 3. The CDR3 contains 16 residues. Supplemented by reference TRBV14 and TRBJ1-3, the full variable domain reads EAGVTQFPSHSVIEKGQTVTLRCDPISGHDNLYWYRRVMGKEIKFLLHFVKESKQDESGMPNNRFLAERTGGTYSTLKVQPAELEDSGVYFCASSQGDSHSGNTIYFGEGSWLTVV.

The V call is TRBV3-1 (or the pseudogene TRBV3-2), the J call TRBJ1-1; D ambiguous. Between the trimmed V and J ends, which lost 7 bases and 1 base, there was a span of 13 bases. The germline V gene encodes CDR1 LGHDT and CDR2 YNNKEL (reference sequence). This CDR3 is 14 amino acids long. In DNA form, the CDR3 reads TGTGCCAGCACCCCGGGAGCTCCGAACACTGAAGCTTTCTTT. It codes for CASTPGAPNTEAFF.

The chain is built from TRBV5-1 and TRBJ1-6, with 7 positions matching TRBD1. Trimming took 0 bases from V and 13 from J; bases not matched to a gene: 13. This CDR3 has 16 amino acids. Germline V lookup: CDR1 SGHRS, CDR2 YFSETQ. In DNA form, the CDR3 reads TGCGCCAGCAGCTTGGATGGCAGGGGGGTGGCAACGCCCCTCCACTTT. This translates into CASSLDGRGVATPLHF.

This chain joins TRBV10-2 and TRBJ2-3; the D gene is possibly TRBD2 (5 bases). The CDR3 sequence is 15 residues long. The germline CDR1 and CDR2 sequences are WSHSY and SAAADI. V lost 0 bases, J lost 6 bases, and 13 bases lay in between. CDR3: CASSESTLWEDTQYF. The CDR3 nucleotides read TGCGCCAGCAGTGAGTCGACTCTGTGGGAGGATACGCAGTATTTT.

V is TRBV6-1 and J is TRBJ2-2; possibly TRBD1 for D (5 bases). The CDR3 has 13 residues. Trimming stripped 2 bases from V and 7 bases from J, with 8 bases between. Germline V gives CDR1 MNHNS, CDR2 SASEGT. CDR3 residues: CASSEQGHGELFF. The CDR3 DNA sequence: TGTGCCAGCAGTGAACAGGGTCACGGGGAGCTGTTTTTT.

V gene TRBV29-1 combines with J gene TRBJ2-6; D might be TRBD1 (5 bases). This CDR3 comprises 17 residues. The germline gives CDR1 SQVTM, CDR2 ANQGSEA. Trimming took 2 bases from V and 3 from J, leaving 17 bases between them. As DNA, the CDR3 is TGCAGCGTTGAAAAGGGGCGGATTGTAGGTGGGGCCAACGTCCTGACTTTC. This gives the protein CSVEKGRIVGGANVLTF.

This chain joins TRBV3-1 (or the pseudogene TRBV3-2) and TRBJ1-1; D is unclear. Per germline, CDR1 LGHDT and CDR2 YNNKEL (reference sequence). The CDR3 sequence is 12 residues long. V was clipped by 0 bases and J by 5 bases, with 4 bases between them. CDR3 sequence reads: CASSQESTEAFF. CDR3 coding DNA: TGTGCCAGCAGCCAAGAGAGTACTGAAGCTTTCTTT.

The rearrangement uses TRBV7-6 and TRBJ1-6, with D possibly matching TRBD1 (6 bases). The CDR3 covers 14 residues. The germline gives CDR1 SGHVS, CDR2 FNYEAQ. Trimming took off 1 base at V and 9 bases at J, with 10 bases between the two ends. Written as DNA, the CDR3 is TGTGCCAGCAGCTTAGGACAGGAAGGTTCACCCCTCCACTTT. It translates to CASSLGQEGSPLHF. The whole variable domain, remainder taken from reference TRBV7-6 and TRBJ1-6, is GAGVSQSPRYKVTKRGQDVALRCDPISGHVSLYWYRQALGQGPEFLTYFNYEAQQDKSGLPNDRFSAERPEGSISTLTIQRTEQRDSAMYRCASSLGQEGSPLHFGNGTRLTVT.

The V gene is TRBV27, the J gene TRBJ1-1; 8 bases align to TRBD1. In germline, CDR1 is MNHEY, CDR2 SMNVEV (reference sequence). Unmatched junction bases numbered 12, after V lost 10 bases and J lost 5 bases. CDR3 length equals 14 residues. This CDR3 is CATLPGRGRTEAFF. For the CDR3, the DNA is TGTGCCACCCTCCCCGGCAGGGGGCGGACTGAAGCTTTCTTT.

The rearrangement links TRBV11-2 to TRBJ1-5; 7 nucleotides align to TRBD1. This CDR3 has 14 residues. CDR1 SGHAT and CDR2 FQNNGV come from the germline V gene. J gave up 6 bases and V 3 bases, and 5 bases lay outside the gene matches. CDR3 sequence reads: CASSLAGGGQPQHF. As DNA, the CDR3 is TGTGCCAGCAGCTTGGCAGGGGGAGGTCAGCCCCAGCATTTT.

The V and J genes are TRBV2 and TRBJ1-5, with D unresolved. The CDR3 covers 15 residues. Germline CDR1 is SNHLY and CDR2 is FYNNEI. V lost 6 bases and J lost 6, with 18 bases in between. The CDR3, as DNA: TGTGCCAGCAGCGTGGACTCGGGAGAGGGTCAGCCCCAGCATTTT. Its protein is CASSVDSGEGQPQHF. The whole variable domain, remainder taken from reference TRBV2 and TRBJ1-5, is EPEVTQTPSHQVTQMGQEVILRCVPISNHLYFYWYRQILGQKVEFLVSFYNNEISEKSEIFDDQFSVERPDGSNFTLKIRSTKLEDSAMYFCASSVDSGEGQPQHFGDGTRLSIL.